The rows below give T cell receptor beta chains drawn from one sample of a study of a mutant IDH1 vaccine in newly diagnosed glioma. These receptors have no known antigen. Some clones are missing from TCRdb's copy, which holds only in-frame ones; the method was immunoSEQ multiplex PCR. This sample has about 50,000 clones, with over 70% found just once. This sample comprised PBMCs, obtained from a glioma patient whose treatment included an IDH1 peptide vaccine. These receptors came from a man aged 50 to 60 with glioma. The CDR3 runs from the conserved cysteine through the conserved F or W. Fields, in order: J gene, V gene, D gene, clone size, CDR3 protein, CDR3 DNA. The D gene is left open where the match is weak. Clone size, where shown, is once, few, many, or a class for clones that have expanded.

j_call: TRBJ2-7
v_call: TRBV28
d_call: TRBD1
clone_size: NA
cdr3_aa: CASSSGQGRTYEQYF
cdr3_nt: TGTGCCAGCAGTTCCGGACAGGGACGGACCTACGAGCAGTACTTC

j_call: TRBJ1-6
v_call: TRBV14
d_call: TRBD1
clone_size: NA
cdr3_aa: CASSPGTDYYNSPLHF
cdr3_nt: TGTGCCAGCAGCCCGGGGACAGATTACTATAATTCACCCCTCCACTTT

j_call: TRBJ1-2
v_call: TRBV25-1
d_call: NA
clone_size: NA
cdr3_aa: CASSEGDLSPGYTF
cdr3_nt: TGTGCCAGCAGTGAAGGAGACCTCTCGCCGGGCTACACCTTC

j_call: TRBJ2-1
v_call: TRBV5-4
d_call: NA
clone_size: few
cdr3_aa: CASSLNGGSYNEQFF
cdr3_nt: TGTGCCAGCAGCTTGAACGGGGGCTCCTACAATGAGCAGTTCTTC

j_call: TRBJ2-7
v_call: TRBV7-6
d_call: NA
clone_size: NA
cdr3_aa: CASSPSDRTYEQYF
cdr3_nt: TGTGCCAGCAGCCCCTCGGACAGAACCTACGAGCAGTACTTC

j_call: TRBJ2-7
v_call: TRBV13
d_call: TRBD1
clone_size: once
cdr3_aa: CASSPRTGLREQYF
cdr3_nt: TGTGCCAGCAGCCCCAGGACAGGGCTGAGGGAGCAGTACTTC

j_call: TRBJ2-5
v_call: TRBV7-3
d_call: TRBD2
clone_size: NA
cdr3_aa: CASSLSLPGGETQYF
cdr3_nt: TGTGCCAGCAGCTTAAGTCTTCCGGGGGGGGAGACCCAGTACTTC

j_call: TRBJ1-2
v_call: TRBV2
d_call: TRBD1
clone_size: NA
cdr3_aa: CASSATGGDRYTF
cdr3_nt: TGTGCCAGCAGTGCGACAGGGGGCGACCGCTACACCTTC

j_call: TRBJ2-7
v_call: TRBV15
d_call: NA
clone_size: NA
cdr3_aa: CATSRDSTSTYEQYF
cdr3_nt: TGTGCCACCAGCAGGGACTCGACTAGTACCTACGAGCAGTACTTC

j_call: TRBJ2-3
v_call: TRBV29-1
d_call: NA
clone_size: NA
cdr3_aa: CSFRTGWGADTQYF
cdr3_nt: TGCAGCTTCCGGACAGGCTGGGGGGCAGATACGCAGTATTTT

j_call: TRBJ2-7
v_call: TRBV6-1
d_call: NA
clone_size: few
cdr3_aa: CASSGMISYEQYF
cdr3_nt: TGTGCCAGCAGTGGAATGATCTCCTACGAGCAGTACTTC

j_call: TRBJ1-5
v_call: TRBV7-2
d_call: NA
clone_size: NA
cdr3_aa: CASIETPQGPQHF
cdr3_nt: TGTGCCAGCATCGAAACCCCCCAAGGGCCCCAGCATTTT

j_call: TRBJ1-5
v_call: TRBV10-3
d_call: NA
clone_size: NA
cdr3_aa: CAISNTGGLSNQPQHF
cdr3_nt: TGTGCCATCAGTAACACCGGGGGGCTGAGCAATCAGCCCCAGCATTTT

j_call: TRBJ1-4
v_call: TRBV2
d_call: NA
clone_size: few
cdr3_aa: CASLPNLQTNEKLFF
cdr3_nt: TGTGCCAGCCTCCCCAATCTTCAAACTAATGAAAAACTGTTTTTT

j_call: TRBJ2-6
v_call: TRBV5-1
d_call: TRBD1
clone_size: NA
cdr3_aa: CASSKGRDRGSGANVLTF
cdr3_nt: TGCGCCAGCAGTAAGGGGCGGGACAGGGGTTCCGGGGCCAACGTCCTGACTTTC

j_call: TRBJ1-5
v_call: TRBV5-1
d_call: NA
clone_size: few
cdr3_aa: CASSLDAIGNQPQHF
cdr3_nt: TGCGCCAGCAGCTTGGACGCGATTGGGAATCAGCCCCAGCATTTT

j_call: TRBJ1-2
v_call: TRBV30
d_call: TRBD1
clone_size: few
cdr3_aa: CAWKQGGGGYTF
cdr3_nt: TGTGCCTGGAAACAGGGGGGAGGTGGCTACACCTTC

j_call: TRBJ2-5
v_call: TRBV30
d_call: NA
clone_size: NA
cdr3_aa: CAWSVLQVAGGETQYF
cdr3_nt: TGTGCCTGGAGTGTACTCCAGGTGGCCGGGGGAGAGACCCAGTACTTC

j_call: TRBJ1-2
v_call: TRBV6-5
d_call: TRBD1
clone_size: NA
cdr3_aa: CASSEEGTGAF
cdr3_nt: TGTGCCAGCAGTGAAGAGGGGACAGGGGCCTTC

j_call: TRBJ2-7
v_call: TRBV30
d_call: TRBD1
clone_size: NA
cdr3_aa: CAWSVPGQGSYEQYF
cdr3_nt: TGTGCCTGGAGTGTCCCTGGACAGGGAAGCTACGAGCAGTACTTC

j_call: TRBJ2-7
v_call: TRBV19
d_call: NA
clone_size: NA
cdr3_aa: CASSIGVRREQYF
cdr3_nt: TGTGCCAGTAGTATAGGGGTTAGGAGAGAGCAGTACTTC

j_call: TRBJ2-7
v_call: TRBV20-1
d_call: NA
clone_size: NA
cdr3_aa: CSAGAYEQYF
cdr3_nt: TGCAGTGCTGGAGCCTACGAGCAGTACTTC

j_call: TRBJ2-7
v_call: TRBV7-9
d_call: TRBD1
clone_size: few
cdr3_aa: CASSASTGSEQYF
cdr3_nt: TGTGCCAGCAGCGCCTCGACAGGGAGCGAGCAGTACTTC

j_call: TRBJ2-7
v_call: TRBV6-6
d_call: TRBD1
clone_size: NA
cdr3_aa: CASSPPGQGAHEQYF
cdr3_nt: TGTGCCAGCAGCCCTCCGGGACAGGGGGCCCACGAGCAGTACTTC

j_call: TRBJ1-1
v_call: TRBV10-3
d_call: TRBD1
clone_size: NA
cdr3_aa: CAISGRQGMNTEAFF
cdr3_nt: TGTGCCATCAGTGGGAGACAGGGCATGAACACTGAAGCTTTCTTT

j_call: TRBJ2-7
v_call: TRBV27
d_call: NA
clone_size: NA
cdr3_aa: CASSLTGRSYEQYF
cdr3_nt: TGTGCCAGCAGTTTAACAGGACGCTCCTACGAGCAGTACTTC

j_call: TRBJ1-2
v_call: TRBV7-8
d_call: NA
clone_size: NA
cdr3_aa: CASSLSRMNYGYTF
cdr3_nt: TGTGCCAGCAGCCTCTCCCGAATGAACTATGGCTACACCTTC

j_call: TRBJ2-5
v_call: TRBV5-1
d_call: NA
clone_size: NA
cdr3_aa: CASSPGTAKETQYF
cdr3_nt: TGCGCCAGCAGCCCGGGGACCGCGAAAGAGACCCAGTACTTC

j_call: TRBJ1-1
v_call: TRBV6-5
d_call: NA
clone_size: NA
cdr3_aa: CASSRDTEAFF
cdr3_nt: TGTGCCAGCAGTAGAGACACTGAAGCTTTCTTT

j_call: TRBJ1-2
v_call: TRBV25-1
d_call: TRBD1
clone_size: NA
cdr3_aa: CASSGTGGLPAWGGYTF
cdr3_nt: TGTGCCAGCAGTGGAACAGGGGGACTACCCGCCTGGGGAGGCTACACCTTC

j_call: TRBJ1-2
v_call: TRBV5-4
d_call: NA
clone_size: NA
cdr3_aa: CASSPPQGREGYTF
cdr3_nt: TGTGCCAGCAGCCCGCCGCAGGGACGAGAGGGCTACACCTTC

j_call: TRBJ2-2
v_call: TRBV10-1
d_call: NA
clone_size: NA
cdr3_aa: CASTSLRTGELFF
cdr3_nt: TGCGCCAGCACCTCGCTAAGGACCGGGGAGCTGTTTTTT

j_call: TRBJ1-2
v_call: TRBV13
d_call: NA
clone_size: few
cdr3_aa: CASSSRLKGSGYTF
cdr3_nt: TGTGCCAGCAGCAGCCGCCTGAAGGGGAGCGGCTACACCTTC

j_call: TRBJ1-5
v_call: TRBV4-2
d_call: NA
clone_size: NA
cdr3_aa: CASSQDLAAGGQPQHF
cdr3_nt: TGTGCCAGCAGCCAAGATCTGGCAGCCGGGGGCCAGCCCCAGCATTTT

j_call: TRBJ2-3
v_call: TRBV2
d_call: NA
clone_size: NA
cdr3_aa: CASSGASRTDTQYF
cdr3_nt: TGTGCCAGCAGCGGGGCGTCACGCACAGATACGCAGTATTTT

j_call: TRBJ2-3
v_call: TRBV10-2
d_call: NA
clone_size: once
cdr3_aa: CASSRGSTDTQYF
cdr3_nt: TGCGCCAGCAGCCGGGGCTCGACAGATACGCAGTATTTT

j_call: TRBJ2-3
v_call: TRBV2
d_call: TRBD2
clone_size: NA
cdr3_aa: CASSSDVVGGGGNTQYF
cdr3_nt: TGTGCCAGCAGCTCTGATGTCGTGGGCGGGGGGGGAAATACGCAGTATTTT

j_call: TRBJ2-7
v_call: TRBV18
d_call: NA
clone_size: NA
cdr3_aa: CASSPTRGTYEQYF
cdr3_nt: TGTGCCAGCTCACCAACCAGGGGTACCTACGAGCAGTACTTC

j_call: TRBJ1-1
v_call: TRBV30
d_call: NA
clone_size: few
cdr3_aa: CAWSVWGDEAFF
cdr3_nt: TGTGCCTGGAGTGTGTGGGGTGATGAAGCTTTCTTT

j_call: TRBJ2-7
v_call: TRBV5-4
d_call: TRBD2
clone_size: NA
cdr3_aa: CASSFRAGGTFYEQYF
cdr3_nt: TGTGCCAGCAGCTTTCGGGCGGGGGGCACTTTTTACGAGCAGTACTTC

j_call: TRBJ2-7
v_call: TRBV29-1
d_call: NA
clone_size: NA
cdr3_aa: CSARQGGYEQYF
cdr3_nt: TGCAGCGCCCGACAGGGAGGATACGAGCAGTACTTC

j_call: TRBJ2-7
v_call: TRBV9
d_call: NA
clone_size: NA
cdr3_aa: CASSAGGDYEQYF
cdr3_nt: TGTGCCAGCAGTGCGGGTGGGGACTACGAGCAGTACTTC

j_call: TRBJ1-1
v_call: TRBV7-3
d_call: NA
clone_size: few
cdr3_aa: CASSLTPGRGARTEAFF
cdr3_nt: TGTGCCAGCAGCCTAACTCCCGGTCGGGGGGCCCGCACTGAAGCTTTCTTT

j_call: TRBJ2-3
v_call: TRBV5-1
d_call: TRBD2
clone_size: NA
cdr3_aa: CASSARTSGVDTQYF
cdr3_nt: TGCGCCAGCAGCGCGCGGACTAGCGGGGTGGATACGCAGTATTTT

j_call: TRBJ1-3
v_call: TRBV5-1
d_call: NA
clone_size: NA
cdr3_aa: CASSVGPGAGNTIYF
cdr3_nt: TGCGCCAGCAGCGTAGGACCCGGGGCTGGAAACACCATATATTTT

j_call: TRBJ2-7
v_call: TRBV15
d_call: TRBD2
clone_size: NA
cdr3_aa: CATSRDRRGGRYEQYF
cdr3_nt: TGTGCCACCAGCAGAGATCGACGGGGGGGCCGGTACGAGCAGTACTTC

j_call: TRBJ1-1
v_call: TRBV6-6
d_call: NA
clone_size: NA
cdr3_aa: CASIHLQGGSTEAFF
cdr3_nt: TGTGCCAGCATACACCTACAGGGCGGGAGCACTGAAGCTTTCTTT

j_call: TRBJ2-3
v_call: TRBV5-6
d_call: TRBD2
clone_size: NA
cdr3_aa: CASSFRSGGGDTQYF
cdr3_nt: TGTGCCAGCAGCTTTCGGAGCGGGGGGGGAGATACGCAGTATTTT

j_call: TRBJ2-7
v_call: TRBV2
d_call: NA
clone_size: NA
cdr3_aa: CASSGEYEQYF
cdr3_nt: TGTGCCAGCAGTGGGGAATACGAGCAGTACTTC

j_call: TRBJ2-1
v_call: TRBV11-3
d_call: NA
clone_size: NA
cdr3_aa: CASSFPGARGNEQFF
cdr3_nt: TGTGCCAGCAGCTTCCCGGGGGCTCGGGGTAATGAGCAGTTCTTC

j_call: TRBJ1-5
v_call: TRBV7-9
d_call: NA
clone_size: NA
cdr3_aa: CASSPLGNGQPQHF
cdr3_nt: TGTGCCAGCAGCCCCCTGGGTAACGGTCAGCCCCAGCATTTT

j_call: TRBJ2-2
v_call: TRBV27
d_call: NA
clone_size: NA
cdr3_aa: CASSLFGAANTGELFF
cdr3_nt: TGTGCCAGCAGTTTATTTGGGGCTGCGAACACCGGGGAGCTGTTTTTT

j_call: TRBJ1-4
v_call: TRBV27
d_call: NA
clone_size: NA
cdr3_aa: CASRPYSVEKLFF
cdr3_nt: TGTGCCAGCAGGCCTTACAGCGTTGAAAAACTGTTTTTT

j_call: TRBJ2-7
v_call: TRBV2
d_call: NA
clone_size: NA
cdr3_aa: CASANEATSSYEQYF
cdr3_nt: TGTGCCAGCGCTAATGAGGCAACATCCTCCTACGAGCAGTACTTC

j_call: TRBJ1-3
v_call: TRBV9
d_call: TRBD1
clone_size: NA
cdr3_aa: CASSSREGGAFGNTIYF
cdr3_nt: TGTGCCAGCAGCTCCCGGGAAGGGGGCGCATTTGGAAACACCATATATTTT